The 12 T cell receptor beta chains below all came from one sample that was sequenced in a study of post-analysis software for immune sequencing data. Incorporated into the TCR beta cDNA libraries were unique molecular identifiers, which served to reduce PCR and sequencing biases. TCRdb reanalysed the PCR reads using MiXCR and keeps one entry per CDR3 protein. The sample has approximately 630,000 distinct CDR3 sequences; over 45% are singletons. Study-level points and caveats: Compared with controls, patients had more of roughly 5 TRBV segments, including TRBV5-6, TRBV5-1 and TRBV20-1.

Which antigens these TCRs recognize remains unknown. Sequencing used blood. These receptors originate from a girl aged 2-10 years with multiple sclerosis.

Concerning this clonotype: A read error may produce the germline difference seen at one junction end. This chain joins TRBV27 and TRBJ2-6; 9 bases map to TRBD1. From germline, CDR1 is MNHEY and CDR2 SMNVEV (reference sequence). This CDR3 has 14 amino acids. CDR3 bases: TGTGCCCAACACAGGGGGCGAGGGGCCAACGTCCGGACTTTC. Amino acids: CAQHRGRGANVRTF.

The chain couples TRBV5-1 to TRBJ1-1; D remains ambiguous. Between the trimmed V and J ends, which lost 4 bases and 2 bases, there was a span of 15 bases. Per germline, CDR1 SGHRS and CDR2 YFSETQ. The CDR3 is 15 amino acids. CDR3 nucleotides: TGCGCCAGCAGCCTTTTTACAGAAACAAACACTGAAGCTTTCTTT. It is translated as CASSLFTETNTEAFF.

The rearrangement links TRBV2 to TRBJ1-2, with 10 bases fitting TRBD1. J was trimmed by 5 bases and V by 5 bases; bases with no gene match: 11. The germline V gene encodes CDR1 SNHLY and CDR2 FYNNEI. The CDR3 loop spans 16 amino acids. This chain's CDR3 is CASSSDRGLVSYGYTF. The CDR3 bases are TGTGCCAGCAGTTCCGACAGGGGGCTTGTTTCATATGGCTACACCTTC.

This chain joins TRBV6-6 and TRBJ2-7; D call uncertain. From germline, CDR1 is MNHNY and CDR2 SVGAGI (reference sequence). The CDR3 length is 14 residues. V shed 0 bases and J shed 2 bases, with 8 bases lying between them. The CDR3 here is CASSYSASTYEQYF. CDR3 DNA sequence: TGTGCCAGCAGTTACTCGGCCTCCACCTACGAGCAGTACTTC.

V and J are TRBV4-3 and TRBJ1-2, with D possibly being TRBD1 (5 bases). This CDR3 has 16 amino acids. Germline loops: CDR1 LGHNA, CDR2 YSLEER. The V end was cut by 0 bases, the J end by 4 bases, with 15 bases between. Here the CDR3 DNA reads TGCGCCAGCAGCCAAGATTGGGAAAACGGGGCCTATGGCTACACCTTC. Its protein product is CASSQDWENGAYGYTF.

This chain uses TRBV20-1 with TRBJ2-1; the match to TRBD2 covers 12 bases. The end of the DNA fits TRBJ2-7 better, so the J call may be wrong. The CDR3 loop spans 21 amino acids. CDR1 is DFQATT, CDR2 SNEGSKA, per germline (reference sequence). CDR3 region: CSARVPTRLAGALSSYNEQYF. In nucleotides, the CDR3 is TGCAGTGCTAGAGTGCCCACCCGACTAGCGGGAGCCCTCAGCTCCTACAATGAGCAGTACTTC.

The chain employs TRBV6-2 or TRBV6-3 and TRBJ2-5; 9 nucleotides agree with TRBD1. V lost 6 bases to trimming and J lost 0 bases; unmatched junction nucleotides: 5. CDR1 is MNHEY and CDR2 is SVGEGT in the germline V gene. CDR3 length equals 15 residues. CDR3 sequence (DNA): TGTGCCAGCAGCCCGGACAGGGGTAACCAAGAGACCCAGTACTTC. Its translation: CASSPDRGNQETQYF.

J is TRBJ1-1 and V is TRBV29-1, with a tentative D call TRBD1 (6 bases). V gave up 4 bases and J gave up 4 bases, with 10 bases separating them. Per the germline V gene, CDR1 is SQVTM and CDR2 is ANQGSEA. The length of the CDR3 is 12 residues. This chain's CDR3 is CSVGRGLTEAFF. The DNA for the CDR3 is TGCAGCGTTGGTCGGGGGCTCACTGAAGCTTTCTTT.

The chain links TRBV24-1 to TRBJ2-4; possible D gene TRBD1, 6 bases. The J call is uncertain, as TRBJ2-5 better fits the DNA end. The germline V gene encodes CDR1 KGHDR and CDR2 SFDVKD. The CDR3 loop spans 15 amino acids. The CDR3 sequence: CATSDLTGLQETQYF. The CDR3 nucleotides are TGTGCCACCAGTGATTTGACAGGGTTACAAGAGACCCAGTACTTC.

This clonotype occurred a few times. The chain is built from TRBV5-6 and TRBJ1-2; the D is unclear. CDR3 length: 14 amino acids. In germline, CDR1 is SGHDT, CDR2 YYEEEE. V lost 1 base, J lost 6 bases, and 13 bases lay in between. In nucleotides, the CDR3 is TGTGCCAGCAGCTTGTGGCCAGGTTCTAATGGCTACACCTTC. Translated, it gives CASSLWPGSNGYTF. Full variable domain (missing parts from reference TRBV5-6 and TRBJ1-2): DAGVTQSPTHLIKTRGQQVTLRCSPKSGHDTVSWYQQALGQGPQFIFQYYEEEERQRGNFPDRFSGHQFPNYSSELNVNALLLGDSALYLCASSLWPGSNGYTFGSGTRLTVV.

J is TRBJ2-1 and V is TRBV6-2 or TRBV6-3; TRBD2 matches 9 bases. The germline V gene has CDR1 MNHEY and CDR2 SVGEGT. The CDR3 runs 19 residues. The V and J ends lost 4 bases and 2 bases, in that order; junction bases with no gene match: 15. The CDR3: CASSLIWRGGSKTYNEQFF. DNA of the CDR3: TGTGCCAGCAGTTTAATTTGGCGGGGGGGATCCAAAACCTACAATGAGCAGTTCTTC.

The rearrangement uses TRBV12-3 or TRBV12-4 and TRBJ2-1, with 7 nucleotides matching TRBD2. The CDR3 runs to 17 residues. The V and J ends lost 7 bases and 0 bases, in that order; junction bases with no gene match: 12. CDR3: CASTHRGGGGSYNEQFF. Here the CDR3 DNA reads TGTGCCAGCACCCACCGGGGCGGGGGAGGCTCCTACAATGAGCAGTTCTTC.